A single sample gave rise to the 15 T cell receptor beta chains below, sequenced in a study of T cell repertoires in ileal Crohn's disease. Indicated time point: neoterminal ileum biopsy at postoperative endoscopy, about 6 months after surgery. Profiled with immunoSEQ multiplex PCR; TCRdb holds only in-frame clones, not every one. There are approximately 7,200 clones in the sample; 72% occur only once, and approximately 10% lies in the top ten. The sequenced sample consisted of ileal tissue. The receptors shown here come from an adult with Crohn's disease.

This chain connects TRBV7-2 to TRBJ2-3, with unresolved D. V was pared by 5 bases and J by 6 bases, with 15 bases between. Germline V gene data show CDR1 as SGHTA and CDR2 as FQGNSA. The CDR3 has 14 amino acids. CDR3 coding DNA: TGTGCCAGCAGCGCCCTTGACTCCCCCGATACGCAGTATTTT. Amino acids: CASSALDSPDTQYF.

V and J are TRBV11-3 and TRBJ2-1, with 8 bases that match TRBD2. V lost 5 bases and J lost 3; bases outside the gene matches: 6. CDR1 SGHNT and CDR2 YENEEA come from the germline V gene. The CDR3 has 15 residues. CDR3 DNA: TGTGCCAGCAGCGCACTAGCGGTGATCTACAATGAGCAGTTCTTC. Translation: CASSALAVIYNEQFF. Full variable domain (remainder filled in from reference TRBV11-3 and TRBJ2-1): EAGVVQSPRYKIIEKKQPVAFWCNPISGHNTLYWYLQNLGQGPELLIRYENEEAVDDSQLPKDRFSAERLKGVDSTLKIQPAELGDSAVYLCASSALAVIYNEQFFGPGTRLTVL.

J is TRBJ1-1 and V is TRBV6-1, with 9 nucleotides matching TRBD1. Germline lookup yields CDR1 MNHNS and CDR2 SASEGT. The CDR3 consists of 14 residues. After removal of 8 bases from V and 6 bases from J, the junction contained 10 bases not matched to a gene. The CDR3 DNA sequence: TGTGCCAGCTCCCAGGGACAGGGCTTACCTGAAGCTTTCTTT. It is translated as CASSQGQGLPEAFF.

The chain couples TRBV7-3 to TRBJ2-6; D call uncertain. The V end was cut by 5 bases, the J end by 7 bases, with 6 bases between. This CDR3 has 12 amino acids. Germline V gives CDR1 SGHTA, CDR2 FQGTGA. CDR3 sequence (DNA): TGTGCCAGCAGCCTGTCTGCCAACGTCCTGACTTTC. As protein: CASSLSANVLTF.

Only a few counts were recorded for this clone. The J gene is TRBJ1-3, the V gene TRBV7-2; 7 nucleotides agree with TRBD1. This CDR3 is built from 15 residues. Germline V gene data show CDR1 as SGHTA and CDR2 as FQGNSA. Trimming removed 4 bases from V and 2 bases from J; junction bases left unmatched: 5. The CDR3 here is CASSSIQGTGNTIYF. The DNA for the CDR3 is TGTGCCAGCAGCTCGATACAGGGGACTGGAAACACCATATATTTT.

The chain employs TRBV18 and TRBJ1-1; D unclear. This CDR3 region has 15 residues. From germline, CDR1 is KGHSH and CDR2 LQKENI. The V gene lost 3 bases and the J gene lost 1 base, with 12 bases spanning the gap. The CDR3 loop is CASSPGRQSNTEAFF. As DNA, the CDR3 is TGTGCCAGCTCACCCGGCAGACAATCGAACACTGAAGCTTTCTTT.

The V and J genes are TRBV18 and TRBJ1-6; D uncertain. CDR3 size: 14 residues. Per the germline V gene, CDR1 is KGHSH and CDR2 is LQKENI. V was clipped by 3 bases and J by 8 bases, with 11 bases between them. CDR3 region: CASSPGGLYSPLHF. The CDR3 bases are TGTGCCAGCTCACCGGGAGGACTTTATTCACCCCTCCACTTT.

Remarks on this clone: This specimen includes other DNA sequences encoding the same CDR3. The chain employs TRBV7-8 and TRBJ2-7, with 10 bases aligning to TRBD1. Germline V gives CDR1 SGHVS, CDR2 FQNEAQ. The CDR3 spans 15 residues. Unmatched junction bases numbered 8, after V lost 5 bases and J lost 4 bases. CDR3 loop: CASSPRDRGSYEQYF. CDR3 in DNA: TGTGCCAGCAGCCCCCGGGACAGGGGTTCGTACGAGCAGTACTTC.

The V call is TRBV2, the J call TRBJ2-3; D possibly corresponds to TRBD1 (6 bases). Per the germline V gene, CDR1 is SNHLY and CDR2 is FYNNEI. There are 14 residues in the CDR3. The ends were cut back, 7 bases at V and 6 bases at J, with 17 bases in the middle. The CDR3 sequence is CASTKLAGADTQYF. The CDR3 bases are TGTGCCAGCACCAAGCTAGCAGGGGCCGATACGCAGTATTTT. Full variable domain (remainder filled in from reference TRBV2 and TRBJ2-3): EPEVTQTPSHQVTQMGQEVILRCVPISNHLYFYWYRQILGQKVEFLVSFYNNEISEKSEIFDDQFSVERPDGSNFTLKIRSTKLEDSAMYFCASTKLAGADTQYFGPGTRLTVL.

This clone turned up a few times. The rearrangement links TRBV7-7 to TRBJ2-5, with 14 nucleotides matching TRBD2. Germline trimming cut 5 bases from V and 2 bases from J; bases unmatched to any gene: 7. CDR1 is SSHAT, CDR2 FNYEAQ, per germline (reference sequence). The length of the CDR3 is 17 residues. The CDR3 region is CASSPTSGRAGQETQYF. The CDR3 nucleotides are TGTGCCAGCAGCCCGACTAGCGGGAGGGCCGGTCAAGAGACCCAGTACTTC.

The DNA of the CDR3 is TGTGCCAGCAGCCCCCGACAGCAAATACGGCGTGGAAACACCATATATTTT. The encoded protein is CASSPRQQIRRGNTIYF. This chain links TRBV7-9 with TRBJ1-3, with D perhaps TRBD1 (5 bases). CDR3 size: 17 residues. Trimming cost V 5 bases and J 3 bases, with 20 bases left between them. Germline assignment: CDR1 SEHNR and CDR2 FQNEAQ (reference sequence).

By share of the sample, this clone is large (0.1 to 1%). Other nucleotide sequences from this sample produce the same CDR3. J is TRBJ1-1 and V is TRBV6-4; D ambiguous. Between the trimmed V and J ends, which lost 0 bases and 8 bases, there was a span of 7 bases. Germline V gene sequence: CDR1 MRHNA, CDR2 SNTAGT. The CDR3 contains 12 residues. The CDR3 loop is CASSDSTGEAFF. CDR3 coding DNA: TGTGCCAGCAGTGACTCGACGGGGGAAGCTTTCTTT.

V and J are TRBV5-1 and TRBJ2-5; D unresolved. Trimming removed 1 base from V and 3 bases from J, with 4 bases in between. Germline CDR1 is SGHRS and CDR2 is YFSETQ. The CDR3 loop spans 12 amino acids. The CDR3 reads CASSLPEETQYF. CDR3 DNA sequence: TGCGCCAGCAGCTTGCCGGAAGAGACCCAGTACTTC.

This clone was observed a few times. This chain links TRBV7-2 with TRBJ1-1; D is ambiguous. The ends were cut back, 5 bases at V and 3 bases at J, with 10 bases in the middle. CDR3 length equals 13 residues. Looked up from germline, CDR1 is SGHTA and CDR2 is FQGNSA. As DNA, the CDR3 is TGTGCCAGCAGCACCTCAGTCGACACTGAAGCTTTCTTT. Translating gives CASSTSVDTEAFF.

CDR3 DNA sequence: TGCGCCAGCAGCTTGGGGCGGGGTGGAAGTGAAAAACTGTTTTTT. This sequence encodes CASSLGRGGSEKLFF. The chain employs TRBV5-1 and TRBJ1-4, with D hard to call. CDR1 and CDR2 (germline): SGHRS, YFSETQ. V lost 0 bases, J lost 7 bases, and 13 bases lay in between. The CDR3 loop spans 15 amino acids.